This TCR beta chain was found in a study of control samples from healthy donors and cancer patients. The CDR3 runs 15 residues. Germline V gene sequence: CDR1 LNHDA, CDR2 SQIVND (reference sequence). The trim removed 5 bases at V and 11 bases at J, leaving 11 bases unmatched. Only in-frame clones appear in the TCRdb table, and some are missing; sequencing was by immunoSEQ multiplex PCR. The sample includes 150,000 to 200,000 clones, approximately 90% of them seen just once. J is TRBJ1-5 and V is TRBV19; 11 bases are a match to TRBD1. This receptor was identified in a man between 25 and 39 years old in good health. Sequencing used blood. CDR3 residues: CASSPPGTGGRSQHF. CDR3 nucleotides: TGTGCCAGTAGTCCCCCAGGGACAGGGGGTCGTTCCCAGCATTTT.